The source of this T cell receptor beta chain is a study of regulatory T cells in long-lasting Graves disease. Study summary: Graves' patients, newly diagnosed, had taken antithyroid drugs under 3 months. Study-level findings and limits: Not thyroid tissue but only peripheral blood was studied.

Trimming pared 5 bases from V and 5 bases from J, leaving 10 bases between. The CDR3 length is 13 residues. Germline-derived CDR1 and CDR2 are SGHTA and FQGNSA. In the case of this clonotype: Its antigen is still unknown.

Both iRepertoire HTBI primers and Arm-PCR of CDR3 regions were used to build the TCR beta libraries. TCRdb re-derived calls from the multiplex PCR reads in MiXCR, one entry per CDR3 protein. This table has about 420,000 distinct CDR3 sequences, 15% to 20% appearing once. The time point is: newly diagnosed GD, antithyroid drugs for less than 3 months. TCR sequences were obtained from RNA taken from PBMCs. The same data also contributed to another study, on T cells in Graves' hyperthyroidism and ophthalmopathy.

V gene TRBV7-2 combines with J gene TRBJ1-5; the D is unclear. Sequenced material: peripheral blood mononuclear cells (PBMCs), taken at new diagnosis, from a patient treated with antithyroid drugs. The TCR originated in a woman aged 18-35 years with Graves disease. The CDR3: CASSPGRDQPQHF. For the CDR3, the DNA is TGTGCCAGCAGCCCCGGCCGGGATCAGCCCCAGCATTTT. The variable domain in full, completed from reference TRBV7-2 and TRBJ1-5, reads GAGVSQSPSNKVTEKGKDVELRCDPISGHTALYWYRQSLGQGLEFLIYFQGNSAPDKSGLPSDRFSAERTGGSVSTLTIQRTQQEDSAVYLCASSPGRDQPQHFGDGTRLSIL.